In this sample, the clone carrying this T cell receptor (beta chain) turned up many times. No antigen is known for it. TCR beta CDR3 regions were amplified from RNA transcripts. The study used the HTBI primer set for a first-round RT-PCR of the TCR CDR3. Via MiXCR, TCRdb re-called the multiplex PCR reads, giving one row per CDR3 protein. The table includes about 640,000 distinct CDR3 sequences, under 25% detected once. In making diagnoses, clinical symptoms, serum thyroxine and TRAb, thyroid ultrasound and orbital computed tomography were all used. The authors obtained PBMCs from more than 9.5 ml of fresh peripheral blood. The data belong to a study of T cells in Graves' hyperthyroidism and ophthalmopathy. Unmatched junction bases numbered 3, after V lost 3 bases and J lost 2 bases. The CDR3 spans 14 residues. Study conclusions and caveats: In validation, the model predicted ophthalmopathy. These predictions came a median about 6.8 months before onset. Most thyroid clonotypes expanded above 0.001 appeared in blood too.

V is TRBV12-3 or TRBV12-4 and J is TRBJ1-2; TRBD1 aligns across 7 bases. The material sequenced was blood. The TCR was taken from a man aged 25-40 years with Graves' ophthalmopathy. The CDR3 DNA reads TGTGCCAGCAGTTTTAGGACAGGAAACTATGGCTACACCTTC. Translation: CASSFRTGNYGYTF.